The 17 T cell receptor beta chains below come from one sample, sequenced in a study of T cells in narcolepsy. Profiled with immunoSEQ multiplex PCR; TCRdb holds only in-frame clones, not every one. The sample holds about 15,000 clones, over 75% seen once. Sequencing was done on a sample of memory (CD45RA-) CD4+ T cells from blood. All receptors come from a human donor in good health.

The chain recombines TRBV27 with TRBJ2-7; TRBD1 matches 7 bases. Trimming removed 2 bases from V and 3 bases from J; junction bases left unmatched: 7. Germline-derived CDR1 and CDR2 are MNHEY and SMNVEV (reference sequence). The CDR3 runs to 15 residues. The CDR3 coding sequence is TGTGCCAGCAGTTTAAGGCTCGGGACAGTCTACGAGCAGTACTTC. Encoded protein: CASSLRLGTVYEQYF.

The V gene is TRBV5-6, the J gene TRBJ1-2; weak D call: TRBD1 (5 bases). The CDR3 has 17 amino acids. The V gene's germline CDR1 is SGHDT and CDR2 YYEEEE. V was pared by 2 bases and J by 2 bases, with 19 bases between. CDR3 loop: CASSLLGVSRQNYGYTF. The CDR3 nucleotides are TGTGCCAGCAGCTTATTAGGTGTGAGCCGACAGAACTATGGCTACACCTTC. Combining the CDR3 with reference TRBV5-6 and TRBJ1-2 gives the whole variable domain DAGVTQSPTHLIKTRGQQVTLRCSPKSGHDTVSWYQQALGQGPQFIFQYYEEEERQRGNFPDRFSGHQFPNYSSELNVNALLLGDSALYLCASSLLGVSRQNYGYTFGSGTRLTVV.

This chain connects TRBV19 to TRBJ1-6, with a weak D call TRBD1 (6 bases). From germline, CDR1 is LNHDA and CDR2 SQIVND (reference sequence). With 10 bases removed from V and 8 bases from J, the gap between germline ends came to 15 bases. The CDR3 runs 13 residues. CDR3 sequence reads: CAIPTGWDSPLHF. CDR3 nucleotide sequence: TGTGCCATCCCTACAGGGTGGGATTCACCCCTCCACTTT.

There are a few counts of this clone. The V call is TRBV9, the J call TRBJ2-7, with TRBD2 matching 8 bases. Germline assignment: CDR1 SGDLS and CDR2 YYNGEE. The CDR3 totals 17 residues. The V segment lost 4 bases and the J segment 5 bases; nucleotides outside the gene matches: 17. CDR3 region: CASSPHGSSGFGNEQYF. The CDR3 nucleotides read TGTGCCAGCAGCCCTCACGGGTCTAGCGGGTTCGGGAACGAGCAGTACTTC. Using reference TRBV9 and TRBJ2-7 for the parts outside the CDR3, the full variable domain is DSGVTQTPKHLITATGQRVTLRCSPRSGDLSVYWYQQSLDQGLQFLIQYYNGEERAKGNILERFSAQQFPDLHSELNLSSLELGDSALYFCASSPHGSSGFGNEQYFGPGTRLTVT.

The chain joins TRBV27 to TRBJ1-5; D is undetermined. CDR1 is MNHEY, CDR2 SMNVEV, per germline (reference sequence). V was shortened by 6 bases and J by 0 bases, with 9 bases between the two germline ends. The CDR3 is 14 residues long. The CDR3 sequence is CASSITYSNQPQHF. CDR3 nucleotides: TGTGCCAGCAGCATAACCTATAGCAATCAGCCCCAGCATTTT.

The chain has TRBV25-1 and TRBJ2-5; 11 bases match TRBD2. This CDR3 region has 17 residues. J was trimmed by 5 bases and V by 2 bases; bases with no gene match: 10. Germline V lookup: CDR1 MGHDK, CDR2 SYGVNS. For the CDR3, the DNA is TGTGCCAGCAGTGAAAGTCCCCTAGCGGGAGGTTCCGAGACCCAGTACTTC. Translated: CASSESPLAGGSETQYF.

This chain joins TRBV6-5 and TRBJ1-1; D is unresolved. The ends were cut back, 0 bases at V and 5 bases at J, with 4 bases in the middle. CDR3 length: 12 amino acids. Germline CDR1 is MNHEY and CDR2 is SVGAGI. This chain's CDR3 is CASSYSTTEAFF. Here the CDR3 DNA reads TGTGCCAGCAGTTACTCGACTACTGAAGCTTTCTTT.

This chain connects TRBV6-1 to TRBJ1-6; the D gene is possibly TRBD1 (6 bases). V lost 4 bases, J lost 0 bases, and 22 bases lay in between. This CDR3 region has 20 residues. Germline CDR1 reads MNHNS; CDR2 reads SASEGT. CDR3 nucleotides: TGTGCCAGCAGTGCGCCGATAAACCTTCAGGGGATCTCCTATAATTCACCCCTCCACTTT. Protein: CASSAPINLQGISYNSPLHF.

The chain combines TRBV5-1 with TRBJ2-7, with D possibly being TRBD1 or TRBD2 (6 bases each). The ends were cut back, 3 bases at V and 4 bases at J, with 14 bases in the middle. The CDR3 is 14 amino acids. In germline, CDR1 is SGHRS, CDR2 YFSETQ. DNA of the CDR3: TGCGCCAGCAGCTCGACCCGGGGGCGGTACGAGCAGTACTTC. Protein: CASSSTRGRYEQYF.

The gene calls are TRBV9 and TRBJ2-2; D is unclear. The CDR3 loop spans 14 amino acids. CDR1 is SGDLS, CDR2 YYNGEE, per germline. Trimming pared 0 bases from V and 3 bases from J, leaving 6 bases between. The CDR3 loop is CASSVATDTGELFF. CDR3 sequence (DNA): TGTGCCAGCAGCGTAGCAACGGACACCGGGGAGCTGTTTTTT.

The genes are TRBV6-1 and TRBJ1-5; perhaps TRBD1 as D (5 bases). V was trimmed by 10 bases and J by 7 bases, leaving 20 bases between them. The CDR3 length is 14 residues. CDR1 and CDR2 (germline): MNHNS, SASEGT. The CDR3 reads CAIAPSDGGQPQHF. The CDR3 coding sequence is TGTGCCATTGCCCCCTCGGACGGGGGACAGCCCCAGCATTTT.

This chain links TRBV11-2 with TRBJ2-2, with 8 positions matching TRBD2. CDR1 is SGHAT and CDR2 is FQNNGV in the germline V gene. V shed 7 bases, J shed 2 bases, and the junction held 6 bases outside the gene matches. The CDR3 has 15 residues. The CDR3 loop reads CASNPSGRNTGELFF. Here the CDR3 DNA reads TGTGCCAGCAACCCAAGCGGGAGAAACACCGGGGAGCTGTTTTTT.

V is TRBV21-1 and J is TRBJ2-6. TRBV21-1 is tagged as a pseudogene. This CDR3 spans 13 amino acids. In DNA form, the CDR3 reads TGTGCCAGCAGCAAATGTGGGGCCAACGTCCTGACTTTC. Protein sequence: CASSKCGANVLTF.

The rearrangement joins TRBV7-2 to TRBJ2-3; the D gene is possibly TRBD2 (5 bases). Germline loops: CDR1 SGHTA, CDR2 FQGNSA. The V and J ends lost 5 bases and 3 bases respectively, with 15 bases between them. The length of the CDR3 is 15 residues. The CDR3 DNA reads as TGTGCCAGCAGCCCTCGGGGATCGGGGACAGATACGCAGTATTTT. It translates to CASSPRGSGTDTQYF.

V gene TRBV7-8 combines with J gene TRBJ2-6; 8 bases are shared with TRBD2. Germline assignment: CDR1 SGHVS and CDR2 FQNEAQ. With 0 bases clipped from V and 2 bases from J, the junction kept 3 bases outside the gene matches. This CDR3 contains 17 residues. The DNA for the CDR3 is TGTGCCAGCAGCTTAGCACTAGCGGTGGCTGGGGCCAACGTCCTGACTTTC. As protein: CASSLALAVAGANVLTF.

V gene TRBV9 combines with J gene TRBJ2-1; weak D call: TRBD1 (6 bases). The CDR3 is made up of 13 amino acids. V lost 4 bases, J lost 15 bases, and 20 bases lay in between. Germline CDR1 SGDLS, CDR2 YYNGEE. CDR3 loop: CASSPDLRGPVFF. CDR3 in DNA: TGTGCCAGCAGCCCGGATCTCAGGGGACCCGTGTTCTTC.

The chain joins TRBV6-1 to TRBJ1-5; D is possibly TRBD1 (6 bases). This CDR3 has 14 amino acids. V shed 4 bases and J shed 6 bases, with 13 bases lying between them. Looked up from germline, CDR1 is MNHNS and CDR2 is SASEGT. The CDR3 nucleotides read TGTGCCAGCAGTGCTCCAGGGGAGGGTCAGCCCCAGCATTTT. This translates into CASSAPGEGQPQHF.